Detailed here is one T cell receptor (beta chain). Its target is unknown. This entry is derived from a study of Ad26.COV2.S vaccination and SARS-CoV-2 variants. Study-wide results and caveats: Those who received vaccine or placebo ended up with similar non-spike TCR breadth. It was vaccine recipients, not placebo recipients, who had the higher spike-specific TCR breadth. Reportedly, after vaccination the spike-specific CD8+ and CD4+ T cell responses displayed substantial breadth.

Libraries were prepared by immunoSEQ multiplex PCR; TCRdb keeps only in-frame clonotypes and omits some of them. The sample records about 140,000 clones, roughly 88% being singletons. V dropped 6 bases and J dropped 4 bases, with 15 bases sitting between them. This CDR3 region has 14 residues. CDR1 and CDR2 from the germline V gene are SEHNR and FQNEAQ (reference sequence). The material sequenced was peripheral blood, taken after recovery from COVID-19. The sequence was collected from a human donor who had recovered from COVID-19. V gene TRBV7-9 combines with J gene TRBJ1-2; D is possibly TRBD1 (6 bases). CDR3 DNA: TGTGCCAGCAGGCCAAGACAGGAGATCTATGGCTACACCTTC. It codes for CASRPRQEIYGYTF.